These T cell receptor beta chains were read from a single sample in a study of shared clonotypes between healthy human individuals. Profiled with immunoSEQ multiplex PCR; TCRdb holds only in-frame clones, not every one. Here the sample spans over 2 million clones, about 95% being singletons. The sequencing input was naive CD8+ T cells sorted from blood. All receptors derive from a man younger than 35 in good health. Each CDR3 is given with its conserved first and last residue. Each record gives: D gene, clone size, J gene, V gene, CDR3 protein, CDR3 DNA. The D gene is left open where the match is weak. Clone size is given for some rows only: seen once, a few or many times, or a class if the clone is expanded.

d_gene: .; abundance: .; j_gene: TRBJ2-5; v_gene: TRBV5-4; CDR3aa: CASSPGLFGTQYF; CDR3nt: TGTGCCAGCAGCCCTGGACTATTTGGGACCCAGTACTTC
d_gene: .; abundance: .; j_gene: TRBJ1-2; v_gene: TRBV5-4; CDR3aa: CASSPYGGRDGYTF; CDR3nt: TGTGCCAGCAGCCCATATGGGGGGAGAGATGGCTACACCTTC
d_gene: .; abundance: .; j_gene: TRBJ1-4; v_gene: TRBV21-1; CDR3aa: CASSRVTGAAEKLFF; CDR3nt: TGTGCCAGCAGCCGAGTGACAGGGGCGGCGGAAAAACTGTTTTTT
d_gene: TRBD1; abundance: .; j_gene: TRBJ2-1; v_gene: TRBV7-9; CDR3aa: CAGQGLNEQFF; CDR3nt: TGTGCCGGACAGGGTCTGAATGAGCAGTTCTTC
d_gene: .; abundance: .; j_gene: TRBJ2-1; v_gene: TRBV7-9; CDR3aa: CASSPPTGSVNEQFF; CDR3nt: TGTGCCAGCAGCCCACCGACTGGTTCAGTCAATGAGCAGTTCTTC
d_gene: .; abundance: .; j_gene: TRBJ2-7; v_gene: TRBV28; CDR3aa: CASSLAGEAFYEQYF; CDR3nt: TGTGCCAGCAGTTTAGCAGGGGAGGCTTTCTACGAGCAGTACTTC
d_gene: .; abundance: .; j_gene: TRBJ1-2; v_gene: TRBV29-1; CDR3aa: CSVVAGYGYTF; CDR3nt: TGCAGCGTTGTCGCAGGCTATGGCTACACCTTC
d_gene: .; abundance: .; j_gene: TRBJ2-5; v_gene: TRBV30; CDR3aa: CAWSTMDSWRSETQYF; CDR3nt: TGTGCCTGGAGTACCATGGACAGTTGGAGGTCAGAGACCCAGTACTTC
d_gene: .; abundance: .; j_gene: TRBJ1-1; v_gene: TRBV10-1; CDR3aa: CASQARQNTEAFF; CDR3nt: TGCGCCAGCCAAGCCAGACAGAACACTGAAGCTTTCTTT
d_gene: .; abundance: .; j_gene: TRBJ2-1; v_gene: TRBV19; CDR3aa: CASSIGLGGVIEQFF; CDR3nt: TGTGCCAGTAGTATAGGGCTAGGGGGGGTAATTGAGCAGTTCTTC
d_gene: .; abundance: .; j_gene: TRBJ1-5; v_gene: TRBV19; CDR3aa: CASSIISGDNQPQHF; CDR3nt: TGTGCCAGTAGTATAATTTCTGGGGACAATCAGCCCCAGCATTTT
d_gene: .; abundance: .; j_gene: TRBJ2-5; v_gene: TRBV2; CDR3aa: CASSEASGIQETQYF; CDR3nt: TGTGCCAGCAGTGAAGCCTCCGGCATCCAAGAGACCCAGTACTTC
d_gene: TRBD1; abundance: .; j_gene: TRBJ2-5; v_gene: TRBV10-3; CDR3aa: CAISDPGGPETQYF; CDR3nt: TGTGCCATCAGTGACCCAGGGGGCCCAGAGACCCAGTACTTC
d_gene: .; abundance: .; j_gene: TRBJ1-6; v_gene: TRBV28; CDR3aa: CASSLGGFDNSPLHF; CDR3nt: TGTGCCAGCAGTTTAGGGGGTTTCGATAATTCACCCCTCCACTTT
d_gene: TRBD2; abundance: .; j_gene: TRBJ2-3; v_gene: TRBV7-9; CDR3aa: CASSSRERELLTDTQYF; CDR3nt: TGTGCCAGCAGCTCCCGGGAGCGGGAGTTGTTAACAGATACGCAGTATTTT
d_gene: .; abundance: .; j_gene: TRBJ2-1; v_gene: TRBV4-1; CDR3aa: CASSQGSNEQFF; CDR3nt: TGCGCCAGCAGCCAAGGATCCAATGAGCAGTTCTTC
d_gene: .; abundance: .; j_gene: TRBJ2-5; v_gene: TRBV29-1; CDR3aa: CSGYPRGQETQYF; CDR3nt: TGCAGCGGATATCCTAGGGGGCAAGAGACCCAGTACTTC
d_gene: .; abundance: .; j_gene: TRBJ1-5; v_gene: TRBV19; CDR3aa: CASSIIVANNQPQHF; CDR3nt: TGTGCCAGTAGTATTATAGTAGCTAATAATCAGCCCCAGCATTTT
d_gene: TRBD2; abundance: .; j_gene: TRBJ2-7; v_gene: TRBV6-1; CDR3aa: CASSEVGLGKNEQYF; CDR3nt: TGTGCCAGCAGTGAAGTGGGACTAGGGAAAAACGAGCAGTACTTC
d_gene: .; abundance: .; j_gene: TRBJ2-7; v_gene: TRBV6-5; CDR3aa: CASSYSVGSEQYF; CDR3nt: TGTGCCAGCAGTTACTCGGTTGGCTCCGAGCAGTACTTC
d_gene: .; abundance: .; j_gene: TRBJ2-6; v_gene: TRBV4-1; CDR3aa: CASSQEPSGANVLTF; CDR3nt: TGCGCCAGCAGCCAAGAGCCCTCTGGGGCCAACGTCCTGACTTTC
d_gene: .; abundance: .; j_gene: TRBJ2-2; v_gene: TRBV4-2; CDR3aa: CASSPPLAAENTGELFF; CDR3nt: TGTGCCAGCAGCCCGCCCTTGGCAGCGGAGAACACCGGGGAGCTGTTTTTT
d_gene: TRBD2; abundance: once; j_gene: TRBJ2-7; v_gene: TRBV18; CDR3aa: CASSPLAGWTPLNEQYF; CDR3nt: TGTGCCAGCTCACCTCTAGCGGGGTGGACCCCTCTAAACGAGCAGTACTTC
d_gene: .; abundance: .; j_gene: TRBJ1-5; v_gene: TRBV15; CDR3aa: CATSRTLGNQPQHF; CDR3nt: TGTGCCACCAGCAGGACATTGGGGAATCAGCCCCAGCATTTT
d_gene: .; abundance: .; j_gene: TRBJ2-7; v_gene: TRBV29-1; CDR3aa: CSVEVVNRAYEQYF; CDR3nt: TGCAGCGTTGAAGTGGTGAACAGGGCCTACGAGCAGTACTTC
d_gene: TRBD1; abundance: once; j_gene: TRBJ2-7; v_gene: TRBV5-1; CDR3aa: CASSSGTGYEQYF; CDR3nt: TGCGCCAGCAGCTCCGGGACAGGGTACGAGCAGTACTTC
d_gene: .; abundance: .; j_gene: TRBJ2-1; v_gene: TRBV4-1; CDR3aa: CASSQVGQITKDWEQFF; CDR3nt: TGCGCCAGCAGCCAAGTGGGACAAATAACAAAGGACTGGGAGCAGTTCTTC
d_gene: .; abundance: .; j_gene: TRBJ2-2; v_gene: TRBV4-3; CDR3aa: CASRRGAGNTGELFF; CDR3nt: TGCGCCAGCAGGAGGGGTGCGGGGAACACCGGGGAGCTGTTTTTT